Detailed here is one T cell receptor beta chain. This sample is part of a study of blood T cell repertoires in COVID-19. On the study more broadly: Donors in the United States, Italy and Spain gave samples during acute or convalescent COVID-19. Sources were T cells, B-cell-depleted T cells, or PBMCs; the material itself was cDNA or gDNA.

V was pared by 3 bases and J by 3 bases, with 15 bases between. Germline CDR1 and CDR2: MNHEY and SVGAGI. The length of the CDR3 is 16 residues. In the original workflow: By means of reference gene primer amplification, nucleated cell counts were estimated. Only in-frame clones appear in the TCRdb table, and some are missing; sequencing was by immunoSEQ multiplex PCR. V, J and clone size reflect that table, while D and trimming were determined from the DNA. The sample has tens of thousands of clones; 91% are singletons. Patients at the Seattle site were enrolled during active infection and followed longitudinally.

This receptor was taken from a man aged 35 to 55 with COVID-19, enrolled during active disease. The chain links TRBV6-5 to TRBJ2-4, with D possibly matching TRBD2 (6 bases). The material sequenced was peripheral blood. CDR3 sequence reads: CASSYRGGQVKNIQYF. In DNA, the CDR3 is TGTGCCAGCAGTTATCGAGGAGGGCAGGTCAAAAACATTCAGTACTTC.